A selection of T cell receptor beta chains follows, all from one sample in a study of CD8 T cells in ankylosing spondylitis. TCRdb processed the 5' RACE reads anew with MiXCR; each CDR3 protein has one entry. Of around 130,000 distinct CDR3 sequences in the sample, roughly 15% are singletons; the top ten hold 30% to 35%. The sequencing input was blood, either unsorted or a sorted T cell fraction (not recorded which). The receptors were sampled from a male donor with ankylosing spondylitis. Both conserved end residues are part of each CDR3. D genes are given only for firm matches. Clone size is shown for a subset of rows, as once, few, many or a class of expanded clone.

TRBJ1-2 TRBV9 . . CASSMDSYAFYGYTF TGTGCCAGCAGCATGGACAGCTACGCATTCTATGGCTACACCTTC
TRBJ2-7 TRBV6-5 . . CASSYSKVYEQYF TGTGCCAGCAGTTACTCGAAAGTATACGAGCAGTACTTC
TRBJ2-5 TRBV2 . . CASSEAAQGHETQYF TGTGCCAGCAGTGAAGCTGCACAGGGTCACGAGACCCAGTACTTC
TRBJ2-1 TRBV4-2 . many CASSQEVGTPNEQFF TGTGCCAGCAGCCAAGAAGTGGGTACTCCCAATGAGCAGTTCTTC
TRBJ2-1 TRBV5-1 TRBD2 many CASSLTGLDYNEQFF TGCGCCAGCAGCTTGACAGGACTAGACTACAATGAGCAGTTCTTC
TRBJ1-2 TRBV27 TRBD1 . CATQGQGDGYTF TGTGCCACACAAGGACAGGGTGATGGCTACACCTTC
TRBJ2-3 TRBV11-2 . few CASCLGEASTDTQYF TGTGCCAGCTGTTTGGGGGAAGCCAGCACAGATACGCAGTATTTT
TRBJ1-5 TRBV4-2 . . CASSPNVASQLSNQPQHF TGTGCCAGCAGCCCAAACGTCGCATCTCAACTTAGCAATCAGCCCCAGCATTTT
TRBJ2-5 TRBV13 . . CASSPRQKETQYF TGTGCCAGCAGCCCCCGACAGAAAGAGACCCAGTACTTC
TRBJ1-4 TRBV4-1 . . CASSQRPPGVGEKLFF TGCGCCAGCAGCCAAAGACCCCCAGGGGTCGGTGAAAAACTGTTTTTT
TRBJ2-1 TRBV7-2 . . CASSLGVPEQFF TGTGCCAGCAGCTTAGGCGTACCCGAGCAGTTCTTC
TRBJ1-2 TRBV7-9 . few CASSLAGQNYGYTF TGTGCCAGCAGCTTAGCAGGACAGAACTATGGCTACACCTTC
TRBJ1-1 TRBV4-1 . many CASSPPLTANTEAFF TGCGCCAGCAGCCCGCCTTTGACAGCCAACACTGAAGCTTTCTTT
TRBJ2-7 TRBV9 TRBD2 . CASGTSGRPLDEQYF TGTGCCAGCGGGACAAGCGGGAGGCCTTTAGACGAGCAGTACTTC
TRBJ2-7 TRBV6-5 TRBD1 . CASSYLPGQAYEQYF TGTGCCAGCAGTTACCTCCCGGGACAGGCCTACGAGCAGTACTTC
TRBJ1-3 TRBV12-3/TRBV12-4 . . CASSLIPYSGNTIYF TGTGCCAGCAGTTTAATCCCCTACTCTGGAAACACCATATATTTT
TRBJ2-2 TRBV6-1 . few CASSRVSSGELFF TGTGCCAGCAGCAGGGTTTCATCCGGGGAGCTGTTTTTT
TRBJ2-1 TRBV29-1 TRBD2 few CSVAFGRGEVDEQFF TGCAGCGTTGCTTTTGGGAGGGGAGAGGTCGATGAGCAGTTCTTC
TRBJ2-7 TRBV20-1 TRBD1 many CSATAGTGGMYEQYF TGCAGTGCTACCGCCGGGACAGGGGGCATGTACGAGCAGTACTTC
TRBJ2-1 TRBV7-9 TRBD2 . CASSQTSGIYNEQFF TGTGCCAGCAGCCAGACTAGCGGGATCTACAATGAGCAGTTCTTC
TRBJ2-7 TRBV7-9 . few CASSWGAQGEQYF TGTGCCAGCAGCTGGGGGGCGCAGGGTGAGCAGTACTTC
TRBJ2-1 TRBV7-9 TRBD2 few CASSLTSGSKGNEQFF TGTGCCAGCAGCTTGACTAGCGGGAGTAAGGGGAATGAGCAGTTCTTC
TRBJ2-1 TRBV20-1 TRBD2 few CSARGSGIKYNEQFF TGCAGTGCTAGAGGTAGCGGGATTAAATACAATGAGCAGTTCTTC
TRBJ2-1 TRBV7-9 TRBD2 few CASSSMGLPFDEQFF TGTGCCAGCAGCTCGATGGGACTACCCTTTGATGAGCAGTTCTTC
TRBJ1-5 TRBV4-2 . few CASSQTPGTLNQPQHF TGTGCCAGCAGCCAAACCCCGGGGACCCTCAATCAGCCCCAGCATTTT
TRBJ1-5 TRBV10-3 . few CAISESWLNQPQHF TGTGCCATCAGTGAGTCTTGGCTCAATCAGCCCCAGCATTTT
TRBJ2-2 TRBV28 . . CASSSARRLAGELFF TGTGCCAGCAGTTCCGCCCGCCGTTTGGCCGGGGAGCTGTTTTTT
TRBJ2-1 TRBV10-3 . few CAISESYGREKDNEQFF TGTGCCATCAGTGAGTCGTATGGGAGAGAGAAGGACAATGAGCAGTTCTTC